This T cell receptor beta chain is from a study of CD8 T cells in ankylosing spondylitis. In TCRdb, the 5' RACE reads were re-called with MiXCR into one record per CDR3 protein. The data show approximately 100,000 distinct CDR3 sequences, roughly 8.7% seen once. This CDR3 is built from 17 residues. The V end lost 2 bases, the J end lost 0 bases, and 15 bases lay between the germline ends. This clonotype appeared many times. Its antigen is unknown. Study-level findings and limits: Blood from ankylosing spondylitis patients appeared to carry a characteristic eight-variant TCR beta motif.

The TCR comes from a male donor with ankylosing spondylitis or in good health (not recorded which). J is TRBJ2-3 and V is TRBV12-3 or TRBV12-4; the D gene is possibly TRBD2 (5 bases). The sequencing sample was made of blood, either unsorted or a sorted T cell fraction (not recorded which). Written as DNA, the CDR3 is TGTGCCAGCAGTTTAACTTCCGAGGGCCGGAGCACAGATACGCAGTATTTT. Translation gives CASSLTSEGRSTDTQYF.